These 27 T cell receptor beta chains share one sample of origin, sequenced in a study of blood T cell repertoires in COVID-19. Measured with immunoSEQ multiplex PCR; TCRdb has only the in-frame clones, and not every one. The data contain around 700,000 clones, about nine tenths of them seen just once; the ten biggest clones take up roughly 0.25%. The sequenced sample consisted of peripheral blood. The source of these receptors is a woman aged 18 to 35 with acute or convalescent COVID-19.

The chain combines TRBV7-6 with TRBJ1-6, with TRBD1 matching 8 bases. This CDR3 is built from 15 residues. Germline V CDR1 and CDR2: SGHVS, FNYEAQ. Germline trimming cut 2 bases from V and 6 bases from J; bases unmatched to any gene: 3. The chain's CDR3 is CASSLRTGSNSPLHF. The CDR3 DNA follows: TGTGCCAGCAGCTTAAGGACAGGGAGTAATTCACCCCTCCACTTT.

The rearrangement joins TRBV5-1 to TRBJ1-1; 8 positions match TRBD1. The CDR3 has 17 residues. V shed 4 bases, J shed 7 bases, and the junction held 18 bases outside the gene matches. Germline values: CDR1 SGHRS, CDR2 YFSETQ. This CDR3 is CASSQSGGRGPDGEAFF. In nucleotides, the CDR3 is TGCGCCAGCAGCCAATCAGGGGGCAGAGGCCCGGATGGTGAAGCTTTCTTT.

V usage is TRBV14 and J usage is TRBJ1-2; 12 bases match TRBD1. V was pared by 4 bases and J by 7 bases, with 7 bases of the junction left unmatched. CDR1 is SGHDN and CDR2 is FVKESK in the germline V gene. The CDR3 loop spans 15 amino acids. Here the CDR3 DNA reads TGTGCCAGCAGCCTTGTTGGGACAGGGGGCTCTGGCTACACCTTC. The encoded protein is CASSLVGTGGSGYTF.

CDR3 residues: CASSSRGLGGGSSYNEQFF. The DNA for the CDR3 is TGCGCCAGCAGCTCCAGGGGACTGGGAGGGGGGTCCTCCTACAATGAGCAGTTCTTC. The chain combines TRBV5-1 with TRBJ2-1; D is perhaps TRBD2 (7 bases). Deletions cut 3 bases from V and 0 bases from J, with 22 bases between. Germline-derived CDR1 and CDR2 are SGHRS and YFSETQ. This CDR3 is 19 amino acids long.

CDR3 DNA: TGTGCCAGTAGCTGGGACAGGGGAGAAGGTTCACCCCTCCACTTT. Protein: CASSWDRGEGSPLHF. The chain combines TRBV19 with TRBJ1-6; 10 bases agree with TRBD1. Trimming at V came to 6 bases and at J to 9 bases, leaving 8 bases not matched to a gene. This CDR3 is built from 15 residues. CDR1 LNHDA and CDR2 SQIVND come from the germline V gene (reference sequence).

This sequence joins TRBV5-1 and TRBJ1-2, with 9 bases lining up with TRBD1. V dropped 4 bases and J dropped 8; count of bases not matched to a gene: 9. Germline loops: CDR1 SGHRS, CDR2 YFSETQ. The CDR3 has 14 residues. The CDR3 sequence is CASSPRTGEEGYTF. The CDR3 DNA sequence: TGCGCCAGCAGCCCGAGGACAGGGGAGGAAGGCTACACCTTC.

The chain carries TRBV9 and TRBJ1-1, with D perhaps matching TRBD1 (6 bases). Germline V gene data show CDR1 as SGDLS and CDR2 as YYNGEE. CDR3 size: 14 residues. V shed 3 bases and J shed 1 base, with 10 bases lying between them. The CDR3 bases are TGTGCCAGCAGCGCAAAACAGGGGAACACTGAAGCTTTCTTT. Translated, it gives CASSAKQGNTEAFF.

J is TRBJ1-1 and V is TRBV6-2 or TRBV6-3; D unclear. CDR3 length equals 13 residues. CDR1 and CDR2 from the germline V gene are MNHEY and SVGEGT. V lost 7 bases to trimming and J lost 1 base, with 10 bases between them. CDR3 DNA sequence: TGTGCCAGCAACCCGCGAGGGAACACTGAAGCTTTCTTT. Translating it yields CASNPRGNTEAFF.

This clone has only a few counts. V usage is TRBV27 and J usage is TRBJ1-2; the match to TRBD1 covers 9 bases. Per the germline V gene, CDR1 is MNHEY and CDR2 is SMNVEV (reference sequence). The CDR3 runs to 15 residues. V shed 5 bases, J shed 4 bases, and the junction held 8 bases outside the gene matches. CDR3 residues: CASSVQGALAYGYTF. The CDR3 DNA sequence: TGTGCCAGCAGTGTACAGGGGGCTCTCGCCTATGGCTACACCTTC.

The chain joins TRBV18 to TRBJ1-1; possible D gene TRBD1, 6 bases. The CDR3 length is 13 residues. V lost 1 base, J lost 4 bases, and 7 bases lay in between. Per germline, CDR1 KGHSH and CDR2 LQKENI. Here the CDR3 DNA reads TGTGCCAGCTCACCACTCAGGGGCACTGAAGCTTTCTTT. It encodes CASSPLRGTEAFF. The full variable domain, completed using reference TRBV18 and TRBJ1-1, is NAGVMQNPRHLVRRRGQEARLRCSPMKGHSHVYWYRQLPEEGLKFMVYLQKENIIDESGMPKERFSAEFPKEGPSILRIQQVVRGDSAAYFCASSPLRGTEAFFGQGTRLTVV.

The rearrangement uses TRBV3-1 (or the pseudogene TRBV3-2) and TRBJ2-4, with 7 nucleotides matching TRBD1. Germline values: CDR1 LGHDT, CDR2 YNNKEL (reference sequence). The junction had 8 bases not matched to a gene; V was cut back by 3 bases and J by 0 bases. There are 17 residues in the CDR3. CDR3 in DNA: TGTGCCAGCAGCCACCCCGACAGGGACCTAGCCAAAAACATTCAGTACTTC. It specifies CASSHPDRDLAKNIQYF.

The chain recombines TRBV5-1 with TRBJ1-5; 7 bases are shared with TRBD1. The V gene's germline CDR1 is SGHRS and CDR2 YFSETQ. Losses at the gene ends were 4 bases for V and 6 bases for J; bases not matched to a gene: 10. The CDR3 is 15 residues long. The CDR3 DNA reads as TGCGCCAGCAGCCGAGATGGACAGGATCCTCAGCCCCAGCATTTT. It specifies CASSRDGQDPQPQHF.

This chain's CDR3 is CASSPFVDWGGDTQYF. CDR3 coding DNA: TGTGCCAGCAGCCCATTTGTGGATTGGGGCGGAGATACGCAGTATTTT. This chain joins TRBV7-2 and TRBJ2-3; the D gene is possibly TRBD1 (5 bases). Per germline, CDR1 SGHTA and CDR2 FQGNSA. Trimming stripped 5 bases from V and 5 bases from J, with 20 bases between. The CDR3 consists of 16 residues.

This clone was observed a handful of times. The rearrangement joins TRBV5-6 to TRBJ1-2; 11 bases map to TRBD1. CDR1 and CDR2 (germline): SGHDT, YYEEEE. With 4 bases clipped from V and 8 bases from J, the junction kept 7 bases outside the gene matches. CDR3 length: 14 residues. CDR3 sequence (DNA): TGTGCCAGCAGCCGGACAGGGGGCTCTGTAGGCTACACCTTC. This sequence encodes CASSRTGGSVGYTF. The full variable domain, rest sourced from reference TRBV5-6 and TRBJ1-2, is DAGVTQSPTHLIKTRGQQVTLRCSPKSGHDTVSWYQQALGQGPQFIFQYYEEEERQRGNFPDRFSGHQFPNYSSELNVNALLLGDSALYLCASSRTGGSVGYTFGSGTRLTVV.

Concerning this clone: The junction departs from germline at one end; a sequencing error may be responsible. This chain uses TRBV2 with TRBJ1-1, with D possibly matching TRBD1 (5 bases). The germline V gene has CDR1 SNHLY and CDR2 FYNNEI. The CDR3 totals 14 residues. The CDR3 nucleotides are TGTGCCAGCAGACCCGAGGCGACGGACACAGAAGCTTTCTTT. Amino acids: CASRPEATDTEAFF.

As for this clone: A single base separates this from a much larger clone, so it may be a read error. This sequence joins TRBV7-3 and TRBJ1-1; TRBD1 is a possible D gene (6 bases). The CDR3 runs to 13 residues. Germline V gene sequence: CDR1 SGHTA, CDR2 FQGTGA. The CDR3 DNA reads as TGTGCCAGCACCTTAGGGGGGGACACTGAAGCTTTCTTT. As protein: CASTLGGDTEAFF.

The chain uses TRBV4-1 and TRBJ2-7, with D possibly being TRBD2 (6 bases). This CDR3 has 14 amino acids. Per germline, CDR1 MGHRA and CDR2 YSYEKL. V dropped 3 bases and J dropped 5 bases, with 14 bases sitting between them. The DNA for the CDR3 is TGCGCCAGCAGCCAGGAGGGACTTGAGAACGAGCAGTACTTC. Protein product: CASSQEGLENEQYF.

V usage is TRBV6-6 and J usage is TRBJ1-2; D not certain. The CDR3 loop spans 16 amino acids. The V gene lost 0 bases and the J gene lost 2 bases, with 13 bases spanning the gap. CDR1 is MNHNY, CDR2 SVGAGI, per germline (reference sequence). The CDR3 reads CASSYSIGEWNYGYTF. The CDR3 DNA is TGTGCCAGCAGTTACTCGATTGGGGAGTGGAACTATGGCTACACCTTC.

The chain is built from TRBV30 and TRBJ1-1, with D possibly matching TRBD1 (5 bases). The CDR3 contains 17 residues. Deletions cut 1 base from V and 1 base from J, with 19 bases between. In germline, CDR1 is GTSNPN, CDR2 SVGIG (reference sequence). CDR3 sequence: CAWSATSPGKRNTEAFF. The CDR3 DNA sequence: TGTGCCTGGAGTGCAACAAGCCCAGGGAAGCGGAACACTGAAGCTTTCTTT.

The CDR3: CASSEALTSGRLRTQYF. DNA of the CDR3: TGTGCCAGCAGTGAAGCTTTGACTAGCGGGCGGCTAAGGACCCAGTACTTC. The gene calls are TRBV2 and TRBJ2-5; 10 bases line up with TRBD2. V shed 0 bases and J 7 bases; nucleotides not matched to a gene: 11. In germline, CDR1 is SNHLY, CDR2 FYNNEI. There are 17 residues in the CDR3. Filled out from reference TRBV2 and TRBJ2-5, the complete variable domain reads EPEVTQTPSHQVTQMGQEVILRCVPISNHLYFYWYRQILGQKVEFLVSFYNNEISEKSEIFDDQFSVERPDGSNFTLKIRSTKLEDSAMYFCASSEALTSGRLRTQYFGPGTRLLVL.

The CDR3, as DNA: TGTGCCAGCAGCCCCGGGACAGGGTCCCTCATTCATAATTCACCCCTCCACTTT. The encoded protein is CASSPGTGSLIHNSPLHF. The chain carries TRBV11-2 and TRBJ1-6, with 9 bases aligning to TRBD1. This CDR3 is built from 18 residues. The V segment lost 5 bases and the J segment 5 bases; nucleotides outside the gene matches: 13. Germline V gene sequence: CDR1 SGHAT, CDR2 FQNNGV.

The chain uses TRBV2 and TRBJ1-1; D is unresolved. V was clipped by 4 bases and J by 4 bases, with 16 bases between them. The CDR3 extends over 15 amino acids. The germline gives CDR1 SNHLY, CDR2 FYNNEI. In nucleotides, the CDR3 is TGTGCCAGCAGTGTCAACCGGGTCGCGAGCACTGAAGCTTTCTTT. The encoded protein is CASSVNRVASTEAFF.

The table lists this clone with a few counts. This chain uses TRBV14 with TRBJ1-1; TRBD1 agrees at 7 bases. V shed 4 bases and J 10 bases; nucleotides not matched to a gene: 6. From germline, CDR1 is SGHDN and CDR2 FVKESK. This CDR3 comprises 12 residues. The CDR3 spells CASSPQGQRAFF. The CDR3, as DNA: TGTGCCAGCAGCCCGCAGGGACAGAGAGCTTTCTTT.

The chain employs TRBV19 and TRBJ2-2; TRBD2 might be the D (5 bases). The CDR3 runs to 12 residues. V gave up 4 bases and J gave up 7 bases, with 7 bases separating them. Germline V gives CDR1 LNHDA, CDR2 SQIVND (reference sequence). The CDR3 nucleotides read TGTGCCAGTAGTAGGGGAGACGGGGAGCTGTTTTTT. Protein: CASSRGDGELFF.

This chain uses TRBV7-2 with TRBJ2-1; 9 bases fit TRBD2. CDR3 length equals 17 residues. Germline V lookup: CDR1 SGHTA, CDR2 FQGNSA. V lost 1 base to trimming and J lost 0 bases; unmatched junction nucleotides: 4. The CDR3 here is CASSLVGGGASYNEQFF. The CDR3 DNA follows: TGTGCCAGCAGCTTAGTGGGCGGGGGGGCCTCCTACAATGAGCAGTTCTTC.

In DNA, the CDR3 is TGTGCCAGCAGCCGCAGCGGGGGGGCAACCTACGAGCAGTACTTC. Protein: CASSRSGGATYEQYF. The V call is TRBV7-2, the J call TRBJ2-7; 10 bases agree with TRBD2. V was clipped by 5 bases and J by 2 bases; unmatched bases: 6. Germline assignment: CDR1 SGHTA and CDR2 FQGNSA. The CDR3 length is 15 residues.

This CDR3 reads CASSFPTGEAFF. CDR3 in DNA: TGTGCCAGCAGTTTCCCGACAGGGGAAGCTTTCTTT. The chain carries TRBV12-3 or TRBV12-4 and TRBJ1-1; 7 positions match TRBD1. The CDR3 spans 12 residues. J was trimmed by 8 bases and V by 3 bases; bases with no gene match: 3.